The rows below give T cell receptor beta chains drawn from one sample of a study of blood T cell repertoires in COVID-19. The data were produced by immunoSEQ multiplex PCR, yet TCRdb's version contains in-frame clones alone and is incomplete. The data hold just over 250,000 clones, with around nine tenths observed a single time. Sequences were obtained from peripheral blood. These receptor sequences come from a man in his forties who had recovered from COVID-19. Each CDR3 is given with its conserved first and last residue. The D gene is left open where the match is weak. Rows may omit the clone size; those that give it use once, few, many or a size class.

NA,16,TRBD2,TRBJ2-2,TRBV5-4,TGTGCCAGCAGCCCCCCTAGCGGGAGGAACACCGGGGAGCTGTTTTTT,CASSPPSGRNTGELFF
NA,14,TRBD1,TRBJ2-1,TRBV15,TGTGCCACCAGCAGAGGACAGGGGAGGAATGAGCAGTTCTTC,CATSRGQGRNEQFF
NA,17,TRBD2,TRBJ2-7,TRBV3-1/TRBV3-2,TGTGCCAGCAGCCAGGAGCGGGAGCTCGGACGCTCCTACGAGCAGTACTTC,CASSQERELGRSYEQYF
NA,16,TRBD2,TRBJ2-1,TRBV30,TGTGCCGGAGATAGCGGGAGGGTCTCGGTCTACAATGAGCAGTTCTTC,CAGDSGRVSVYNEQFF
NA,15,NA,TRBJ1-6,TRBV2,TGTGCCAGCAGTGATCTTGGCAGGGGAAATTCACCCCTCCACTTT,CASSDLGRGNSPLHF
NA,18,TRBD2,TRBJ2-5,TRBV9,TGTGCCAGCAGCGAGCGGGGGTGGAGCGGGAACCCCACAGAGACCCAGTACTTC,CASSERGWSGNPTETQYF
many,15,TRBD1,TRBJ2-7,TRBV7-2,TGTGCCAGCAGCTTAGTATCGCAGGGGGCCTACGAGCAGTACTTC,CASSLVSQGAYEQYF
NA,14,TRBD1,TRBJ2-7,TRBV6-5,TGTGCCAGCAGTTCCGGGACAGGGAATGGGGAGCAGTACTTC,CASSSGTGNGEQYF
NA,15,TRBD2,TRBJ2-1,TRBV9,TGTGCCAGCAGCGTCCTCGGGGGGGCCTACAATGAGCAGTTCTTC,CASSVLGGAYNEQFF
NA,15,TRBD1,TRBJ2-7,TRBV5-5,TGTGCCAGCAGCCTGGAGGACAGGGTAGCCTACGAGCAGTACTTC,CASSLEDRVAYEQYF
once,12,NA,TRBJ2-7,TRBV7-9,TGTGCCAGCAGCTTAGGCAGATACGAGCAGTACTTC,CASSLGRYEQYF
NA,14,TRBD2,TRBJ2-1,TRBV19,TGTGCCAGCCGAGGGCTAGCGGGGGTCAATGAGCAGTTCTTC,CASRGLAGVNEQFF
NA,15,NA,TRBJ2-3,TRBV9,TGTGCCAGCACATGGTCCGCAGGGAGCACAGATACGCAGTATTTT,CASTWSAGSTDTQYF
NA,14,NA,TRBJ1-4,TRBV4-3,TGCGCCAGCAGCCAGACAGCCCTTAATGAAAAACTGTTTTTT,CASSQTALNEKLFF
NA,14,TRBD1,TRBJ1-1,TRBV5-4,TGTGCCAGCAGCTTGAGGGGGCGGGCCACTGAAGCTTTCTTT,CASSLRGRATEAFF
once,13,NA,TRBJ1-5,TRBV5-1,TGCGCCAGCAGCTCCGGGGGGAATCAGCCCCAGCATTTT,CASSSGGNQPQHF
NA,16,TRBD1,TRBJ1-1,TRBV5-8,TGTGCCAGCAGCTCCAGGGACAGGGGGCTTAACACTGAAGCTTTCTTT,CASSSRDRGLNTEAFF
NA,14,NA,TRBJ1-5,TRBV5-6,TGTGCCAGCAGCTTGGGGGGAGGGGCTGGGCCCCAGCATTTT,CASSLGGGAGPQHF
NA,14,TRBD1,TRBJ2-7,TRBV9,TGTGCCAGCAGCGCGGACAGGGGTTTCTACGAGCAGTACTTC,CASSADRGFYEQYF
NA,18,TRBD1,TRBJ2-3,TRBV9,TGTGCCAGCAGCGTAGGAGGTGGGGGACAGGGTTTAACAGATACGCAGTATTTT,CASSVGGGGQGLTDTQYF
NA,16,TRBD1,TRBJ2-3,TRBV6-5,TGTGCCAGCAGTTACTCGCGGACAGGGTTACCAGATACGCAGTATTTT,CASSYSRTGLPDTQYF
NA,19,TRBD1,TRBJ2-4,TRBV6-6,TGTGCCAGCAGTCAACGAGGACAGGGGTCTCCTCTAGCCAAAAACATTCAGTACTTC,CASSQRGQGSPLAKNIQYF
NA,18,NA,TRBJ2-3,TRBV3-1/TRBV3-2,TGTGCCAGCAGCCAAGATCGACAGCGAAAAGTGGTCACAGATACGCAGTATTTT,CASSQDRQRKVVTDTQYF
NA,15,TRBD2,TRBJ2-1,TRBV27,TGTGCCAGCAGTCCTAAGCGGGAGATATTGAATGAGCAGTTCTTC,CASSPKREILNEQFF
NA,13,NA,TRBJ1-1,TRBV29-1,TGCAGCGTTGATCTGCGGGTCCGGACTGAAGCTTTCTTT,CSVDLRVRTEAFF
few,12,NA,TRBJ1-2,TRBV4-1,TGCGCCAGCAGCCAAGACACAGGCGGCTACACCTTC,CASSQDTGGYTF
NA,15,NA,TRBJ2-7,TRBV6-6,TGTGCCAGCAGTTACTGGGGGGGCTCAAAAAGTCTCGACTACTTC,CASSYWGGSKSLDYF
NA,14,NA,TRBJ1-1,TRBV23-1,TGCGCTAACGACAGTCTTCTAATGAACACTGAAGCTTTCTTT,CANDSLLMNTEAFF
NA,15,TRBD1,TRBJ2-2,TRBV6-6,TGTGCCAGCAGGCTGGGGACAGCCCGGACCGGGGAGCTGTTTTTT,CASRLGTARTGELFF
NA,13,NA,TRBJ1-1,TRBV5-1,TGCGCCAGCAGTGTCGGGGGTCGCACTGAAGCTTTCTTT,CASSVGGRTEAFF
NA,11,NA,TRBJ2-7,TRBV3-1/TRBV3-2,TGTGCCAGCAGCTTCGGCTACGAGCAGTACTTC,CASSFGYEQYF
NA,15,NA,TRBJ2-1,TRBV6-5,TGTGCCAGCAGGCCAACTAGTCGGGCCTTCAATGAGCAGTTCTTC,CASRPTSRAFNEQFF
NA,17,TRBD1,TRBJ2-7,TRBV7-9,TGTGCCAGCAGCTTACCCTCAAGACAGGGCAGCTCCTACGAGCAGTACTTC,CASSLPSRQGSSYEQYF
NA,13,TRBD2,TRBJ2-1,TRBV7-2,TGTGCCAGCAGCTTAGGCGGGAGGAATGAGCAGTTCTTC,CASSLGGRNEQFF
NA,15,TRBD2,TRBJ2-3,TRBV30,TGTGCCTGGAGTCGGCTAGCGGGGGGCACAGATACGCAGTATTTT,CAWSRLAGGTDTQYF
NA,14,NA,TRBJ2-1,TRBV6-1,TGTGCCAGCAGTGAAGTAGGCGGCTACAATGAGCAGTTCTTC,CASSEVGGYNEQFF
once,15,NA,TRBJ1-2,TRBV6-5,TGTGCCAGCAGTTTAAAGGCTGGGGGGTTTATAGGCTACACCTTC,CASSLKAGGFIGYTF
once,14,NA,TRBJ2-1,TRBV5-4,TGTGCCAGCACCCGGAGTGCCTCTTTGAATGAGCAGTTCTTC,CASTRSASLNEQFF
NA,12,NA,TRBJ1-3,TRBV6-2/TRBV6-3,TGTGCCAGCGGTTCGAGTGGAAACACCATATATTTT,CASGSSGNTIYF
NA,13,NA,TRBJ2-6,TRBV6-5,TGTGCCACCCGGGGCTCTGGGGCCAACGTCCTGACTTTC,CATRGSGANVLTF
NA,15,TRBD1,TRBJ1-4,TRBV5-1,TGCGCCAGCAGCCGATCCGGGACAGGAAGTGAAAAACTGTTTTTT,CASSRSGTGSEKLFF
once,13,NA,TRBJ1-4,TRBV18,TGTGCCAGCTCACCGCACCAGAATGAAAAACTGTTTTTT,CASSPHQNEKLFF
few,12,NA,TRBJ1-6,TRBV6-5,TGTGCCAGCAGTTACCGCGAGTCACCCCTCCACTTT,CASSYRESPLHF
NA,15,TRBD2,TRBJ2-3,TRBV7-2,TGTGCCAGCAGCAAAATAGCGGGGCGGACAGATACGCAGTATTTT,CASSKIAGRTDTQYF
NA,14,NA,TRBJ1-2,TRBV7-9,TGTGCCAGCAGCTTATTGTTTTACGGCTATGGCTACACCTTC,CASSLLFYGYGYTF
NA,15,NA,TRBJ2-2,TRBV6-2/TRBV6-3,TGTGCCAGCAGTTACCCCGAGCGAGACACCGGGGAGCTGTTTTTT,CASSYPERDTGELFF
NA,16,NA,TRBJ2-7,TRBV18,TGTGCCAGCTCCCCGGGGGGGACAGCGAGCCTCTACGAGCAGTACTTC,CASSPGGTASLYEQYF
few,16,TRBD2,TRBJ2-7,TRBV7-9,TGTGCCAGCAGCTTAACTGGGGGAGGGGACTCCTACGAGCAGTACTTC,CASSLTGGGDSYEQYF
NA,15,NA,TRBJ2-3,TRBV5-6,TGTGCCAGCAGCTTCAAGGGGGATGGCACAGATACGCAGTATTTT,CASSFKGDGTDTQYF
NA,17,TRBD1,TRBJ2-6,TRBV5-6,TGTGCCAGCAGCTACGGACAGGGGGCGCCTGGGGCCAACGTCCTGACTTTC,CASSYGQGAPGANVLTF
NA,14,NA,TRBJ1-1,TRBV30,TGTGCCTGGAGTGTCACAGCCTCGAACACTGAAGCTTTCTTT,CAWSVTASNTEAFF
NA,16,NA,TRBJ2-1,TRBV12-2,TGTGCAAGTCGCTTAGTAGGACACCTTCGCTACAATGAGCAGTTCTTC,CASRLVGHLRYNEQFF
NA,17,NA,TRBJ2-3,TRBV9,TGTGCCAGCAGCGAGGAGTTAGGGGCAACTAGCACAGATACGCAGTATTTT,CASSEELGATSTDTQYF
NA,14,NA,TRBJ1-5,TRBV5-6,TGTGCCAGCAGCTTTGCAGGGCCCCTCCAGCCCCAGCATTTT,CASSFAGPLQPQHF
NA,16,TRBD1,TRBJ1-5,TRBV6-2/TRBV6-3,TGTGCCAGCAGTTACTCGGGCAGGGGGCCAAATCAGCCCCAGCATTTT,CASSYSGRGPNQPQHF